This entry concerns a single TCR beta chain. Sequenced by immunoSEQ multiplex PCR; TCRdb stores in-frame clones only, minus some. Seen here are just over 70,000 clones, roughly three quarters observed once, and the top ten hold 3.5%. From germline, CDR1 is SGHTS and CDR2 YDEGEE. With V trimmed by 5 bases and J by 9 bases, 7 bases remained unmatched. CDR3 size: 14 residues. These data originate in a study of early stage breast cancer tumors. Specimen: blood. The chain employs TRBV5-8 and TRBJ2-1, with TRBD2 identical over 11 bases. This clonotype was obtained from a person aged 55 to 70 with breast cancer. The CDR3 DNA is TGTGCCAGCAGGGGTAGCGGGGGGGCCTTTGAGCAGTTCTTC. Protein product: CASRGSGGAFEQFF.